This passage covers 5 T cell receptor beta chains from one sample sequenced in a study of T cells in Graves' hyperthyroidism and ophthalmopathy. RNA transcripts gave rise to amplified TCR beta CDR3 regions. RT-PCR in the first round (using the HTBI primer set) targeted the TCR CDR3. A single record per CDR3 protein comes from TCRdb applying MiXCR to the multiplex PCR reads. This table holds roughly 740,000 distinct CDR3 sequences, around 17% found once. The sequencing input was blood. The receptor set was obtained from a man between 18 and 35 years old with Graves' hyperthyroidism.

The chain uses TRBV6-1 and TRBJ2-7; D may be TRBD1 or TRBD2 (5 bases each). Between the trimmed V and J ends, which lost 2 bases and 4 bases, there was a span of 15 bases. This CDR3 contains 15 residues. The germline gives CDR1 MNHNS, CDR2 SASEGT. CDR3 DNA sequence: TGTGCCAGCAGTGAACGCGACGGGACGACTTACGAGCAGTACTTC. The encoded protein is CASSERDGTTYEQYF.

This clonotype was counted at least ten times. The chain couples TRBV6-5 to TRBJ1-4; TRBD1 aligns across 9 bases. The junction had 3 bases not matched to a gene; V was cut back by 2 bases and J by 5 bases. Germline lookup yields CDR1 MNHEY and CDR2 SVGAGI. The length of the CDR3 is 15 residues. In DNA form, the CDR3 reads TGTGCCAGCAGTTACACGACAGGGGGGAATGAAAAACTGTTTTTT. Translation: CASSYTTGGNEKLFF.

The chain employs TRBV3-1 and TRBJ2-2; possibly TRBD1 for D (6 bases). The germline V and J ends were trimmed by 1 base and 6 bases, with 6 bases remaining between them. The CDR3 length is 13 residues. Germline assignment: CDR1 LGHDT and CDR2 YNNKEL (reference sequence). The CDR3: CASSQGGPGELFF. The CDR3 DNA reads as TGTGCCAGCAGCCAAGGGGGGCCCGGGGAGCTGTTTTTT. The whole variable domain, filled in from reference TRBV3-1 and TRBJ2-2, reads DTAVSQTPKYLVTQMGNDKSIKCEQNLGHDTMYWYKQDSKKFLKIMFSYNNKELIINETVPNRFSPKSPDKAHLNLHINSLELGDSAVYFCASSQGGPGELFFGEGSRLTVL.

This clonotype was counted between two and nine times. The V gene is TRBV2, the J gene TRBJ1-5; D may be TRBD1 (5 bases). Looked up from germline, CDR1 is SNHLY and CDR2 is FYNNEI. The CDR3 has 14 residues. V shed 5 bases and J shed 7 bases, with 15 bases lying between them. CDR3: CASSFRVKGQPQHF. The CDR3 DNA sequence: TGTGCCAGCAGTTTCAGGGTCAAAGGGCAGCCCCAGCATTTT.

This clonotype was counted ten times or more. This sequence joins TRBV27 and TRBJ1-6; D uncertain. CDR3 length equals 13 residues. Trimming cost V 5 bases and J 10 bases, with 12 bases left between them. Germline V gene lookup returns CDR1 MNHEY and CDR2 SMNVEV (reference sequence). CDR3 DNA sequence: TGTGCCAGCAGTCCTCAACAGCGATCACCCCTCCACTTT. Translating gives CASSPQQRSPLHF.